Listed below are T cell receptor beta chains from one sample, sequenced in a study of cytomegalovirus exposure and HLA in healthy donors. The data were produced by immunoSEQ multiplex PCR, yet TCRdb's version contains in-frame clones alone and is incomplete. In the table there are more than 85,000 clones, 65% to 90% of which are singletons. Sequencing was done on a sample of PBMCs. These receptors were taken from a woman under 30 in good health and CMV-seronegative. CDR3s include the opening cysteine and the closing phenylalanine or tryptophan. D genes are given only for firm matches. Part of the rows lack a size; the others show once, few, many or a class for expanded clones.

J,D,V,size,DNA,CDR3
TRBJ2-7,TRBD2,TRBV7-2,.,TGTGCCAGCAGCTTACAAGGACTAGCGCTCAACGAGCAGTACTTC,CASSLQGLALNEQYF
TRBJ2-3,.,TRBV6-6,.,TGTGCCAGCACCCGGGGACAAGAGTTCAGCACAGATACGCAGTATTTT,CASTRGQEFSTDTQYF
TRBJ2-7,TRBD1,TRBV5-6,.,TGTGCCAGCAGCTCAAACAGACAGGGGACCTACGAGCAGTACTTC,CASSSNRQGTYEQYF
TRBJ2-2,.,TRBV27,.,TGTGCCAGCGTGGGAGCTACCCACCGGGGAGCTGTTTTT,CASVGATHRGAVF
TRBJ2-1,.,TRBV10-3,.,TGTGCCATCAGTGTGGCAAACAATGAGCAGTTCTTC,CAISVANNEQFF
TRBJ1-6,.,TRBV7-9,.,TGTGCCAGCAGCTTACATCAGGGCATTGATTCACCCCTCCACTTT,CASSLHQGIDSPLHF
TRBJ2-3,TRBD1,TRBV6-5,.,TGTGCCAGCAGATTGGGACAGGGTCATACGCAGTATTTT,CASRLGQGHTQYF
TRBJ2-1,.,TRBV27,.,TGTGCCAGCAGCCAAACCGCACGCAGCGATGAGCAGTTCTTC,CASSQTARSDEQFF
TRBJ1-1,.,TRBV7-9,.,TGTGCCAGCAGCGTGGGCCGGGAAGCTTTCTTT,CASSVGREAFF
TRBJ1-1,.,TRBV6-1,.,TGTGCCAGCAGTGAAGCGCTTGACAGACCCACTGAAGCTTTCTTT,CASSEALDRPTEAFF
TRBJ2-1,.,TRBV28,.,TGTGCCAGCCGCTCAGGATTTGAGCAGTTCTTC,CASRSGFEQFF
TRBJ1-3,.,TRBV4-3,few,TGCGCCAGCAGCCAAGTAGGCGGACTATCCTCTGGAAACACCATATATTTT,CASSQVGGLSSGNTIYF
TRBJ2-1,TRBD2,TRBV7-2,.,TGTGCCAGCAGCTTACGGCGGGGGTCCTACAATGAGCAGTTCTTC,CASSLRRGSYNEQFF
TRBJ1-1,TRBD1,TRBV4-1,.,TGCGCCAGCAGCCAGCCACAGGGGTACGCTGAAGCTTTCTTT,CASSQPQGYAEAFF
TRBJ2-7,TRBD2,TRBV28,.,TGTGCCAGCAGCGAGCGGGGAGGTATGAACGAGCAGTACTTC,CASSERGGMNEQYF
TRBJ1-1,TRBD1,TRBV7-3,.,TGTGCCAGCAGCCAAAACGGACAGGGGGCCACTGAAGCTTTCTTT,CASSQNGQGATEAFF
TRBJ1-2,TRBD1,TRBV6-5,.,TGTGCCAGCAGTTATGGAACAGGGGGTGAAGGCTACACCTTC,CASSYGTGGEGYTF
TRBJ1-4,TRBD1,TRBV6-6,.,TGTGCCAGCAGGCTAGGACAGGGCACAACTAATGAAAAACTGTTTTTT,CASRLGQGTTNEKLFF
TRBJ1-5,.,TRBV2,few,TGTGCCAGCACGGGTGGGAATCAGCCCCAGCATTTT,CASTGGNQPQHF
TRBJ1-1,TRBD1,TRBV6-5,.,TGTGCCAGCAGTGAGTCAGGGGGATACACTGAAGCTTTCTTT,CASSESGGYTEAFF
TRBJ1-6,.,TRBV5-4,few,TGTGCCAGCAGCTTGAGGCAGGGTGGGGATTCACCCCTCCACTTT,CASSLRQGGDSPLHF
TRBJ2-1,TRBD2,TRBV5-1,.,TGCGCCAGCAGCTTCCTAGCGGGATCCCCTGAGCAGTTCTTC,CASSFLAGSPEQFF
TRBJ2-1,TRBD2,TRBV5-6,.,TGTGCCAGCAGCTTTGGACTAGCGGAGCAGTTCTTC,CASSFGLAEQFF
TRBJ2-7,TRBD1,TRBV11-2,.,TGTGCCAGCAGAGACCGGGACAGGACTCTCTCCTACGAGCAGTACTTC,CASRDRDRTLSYEQYF
TRBJ1-4,.,TRBV7-9,few,TGTGCCAGCAGCTTAGGCCACCGGAGGACGGATTTTAATGAAAAACTGTTTTTT,CASSLGHRRTDFNEKLFF
TRBJ2-7,TRBD1,TRBV7-9,.,TGTTCCAGCAGCTTCCACTCGACAGGGTTAATCTACGAGCAGTACTTC,CSSSFHSTGLIYEQYF
TRBJ1-2,TRBD1,TRBV19,.,TGTGCCAGTACCAGCGAAGGGGGCGTTCGGTATGGCTACACCTTC,CASTSEGGVRYGYTF
TRBJ1-5,.,TRBV12-2,.,TGCCAGGAGGGTGGTCATAGCAATCAGCCCCAGCATTTT,CQEGGHSNQPQHF
TRBJ1-1,.,TRBV7-2,once,TGTGCCAGCAGCTTATCTCGGGTCCAAACTGAAGCTTTCTTT,CASSLSRVQTEAFF
TRBJ2-2,.,TRBV7-9,.,TGTGCCAGCAGCCCCAACAGGGACCCCGGGGAGCTGTTTTTT,CASSPNRDPGELFF
TRBJ1-6,TRBD1,TRBV2,.,TGTGCCAGCAGTGCCCTGACAGGGCGCTCCTATAATTCACCCCTCCACTTT,CASSALTGRSYNSPLHF
TRBJ2-1,TRBD2,TRBV9,.,TGTGCCAGCAGTGAAAGAGCGGGAGTTTCGGATGAGCAGTTCTTC,CASSERAGVSDEQFF
TRBJ2-7,TRBD2,TRBV5-1,.,TGCGCCAGCAGCGCAACTAGCGGAATTTACGAGCAGTACTTC,CASSATSGIYEQYF
TRBJ2-2,TRBD2,TRBV7-2,.,TGTGCCAGCAGCTTAGTCTGGCTAGCGGACACCGGGGAGCTGTTTTTT,CASSLVWLADTGELFF
TRBJ2-7,TRBD1,TRBV9,.,TGTGCCAGCAGCGTAGGAGGGACAGGGGGACCCTACGAGCAGTACTTC,CASSVGGTGGPYEQYF
TRBJ1-5,.,TRBV28,.,TGTGCCAGCAGTCCCCTAGGGGCCCAGCCCCAGCATTTT,CASSPLGAQPQHF
TRBJ2-5,.,TRBV5-4,once,TGTGCCAGCAGCTTGGTCGCGGAAGAGACCCAGTACTTC,CASSLVAEETQYF
TRBJ2-1,.,TRBV7-2,once,TGTGCCAGCAGCTTAGCAGGGGGGGGTTTCAATGAGCAGTTCTTC,CASSLAGGGFNEQFF
TRBJ2-5,TRBD1,TRBV6-6,.,TGTGCCAGCAGCTGGGACAGGGATATTTACTTC,CASSWDRDIYF
TRBJ1-3,TRBD1,TRBV28,.,TGTGCCAGCAGTCCCGACAGGGTTGGAGGAAACACCATATATTTT,CASSPDRVGGNTIYF
TRBJ1-2,TRBD1,TRBV6-5,.,TGTGCCAGCAGTTCGGACAGGGGTACGGACTATGGCTACACCTTC,CASSSDRGTDYGYTF
TRBJ2-1,TRBD1,TRBV9,.,TGTGCCAGCAGCGTAGTCCCGGGACAGGGTATGCAGTTCTTC,CASSVVPGQGMQFF
TRBJ2-1,TRBD2,TRBV9,.,TGTGCCAGCAGCCTTGCGGGGGTCGGGAACAATGAGCAGTTCTTC,CASSLAGVGNNEQFF
TRBJ1-6,.,TRBV5-1,once,TGCGCCAGCAGCTTGGCAACGGGGGGCTTTTATAATTCACCCCTCCACTTT,CASSLATGGFYNSPLHF
TRBJ2-7,TRBD1,TRBV4-3,.,TGCGCCAGCAGCCAAGACTCCTGGGACAGGGCCTACGAGCAGTACTTC,CASSQDSWDRAYEQYF
TRBJ2-1,TRBD1,TRBV30,.,TGTGCCTGGAGGGCCCCGGACAGGGACTACAATGAGCAGTTCTTC,CAWRAPDRDYNEQFF
TRBJ2-6,TRBD1,TRBV4-3,.,TGCGCCAGCAGCCAAGATCCGATGGCAGGGGGCGCGTCTGGGGCCAACGTCCTGACTTTC,CASSQDPMAGGASGANVLTF
TRBJ1-2,TRBD1,TRBV7-3,.,TGTGCCAGCAGCTTAACACGACAGGGTGGCGGCTACACCTTC,CASSLTRQGGGYTF
TRBJ2-3,TRBD1,TRBV25-1,.,TGTGCCAGCAGTGAATACGGGACAGGGGACCTGGATACGCAGTATTTT,CASSEYGTGDLDTQYF
TRBJ1-2,.,TRBV30,.,TGTGCCTGGAGGATCGCGGGGGGGACAAACTATGGCTACACCTTC,CAWRIAGGTNYGYTF
TRBJ1-1,.,TRBV4-1,few,TGCGCCAGCAGCCAAGATCCGGGGTATAACACTGAAGCTTTCTTT,CASSQDPGYNTEAFF
TRBJ2-1,TRBD1,TRBV29-1,.,TGCAGCGTGGGAACAGGGGGCGGATCCTACAATGAGCAGTTCTTC,CSVGTGGGSYNEQFF
TRBJ1-4,.,TRBV19,.,TGTGCCAGTACCCTAACCTTCGGGGAGGGGCTAGCGCCCGAGATTAATGAAAAACTGTTTTTT,CASTLTFGEGLAPEINEKLFF
TRBJ2-3,TRBD1,TRBV5-4,.,TGTGCCAGCAGCTCCCTCCGACAGGGAATAGTCACAGATACGCAGTATTTT,CASSSLRQGIVTDTQYF
TRBJ2-3,.,TRBV29-1,.,TGCAGCGTTGAAGTGGCTCCGTCGTTGGCAGATACGCAGTATTTT,CSVEVAPSLADTQYF
TRBJ2-7,TRBD1,TRBV7-8,.,TGTGCCAGCAGCCTAGGGGACAGCTCCTACGAGCAGTACTTC,CASSLGDSSYEQYF
TRBJ2-5,.,TRBV27,.,TGTGCCAGCAGTTTGAGGGCAGAAGAGACCCAGTACTTC,CASSLRAEETQYF
TRBJ2-5,TRBD1,TRBV29-1,.,TGCAGCGTTGAAGATCCGGACAGGGTAGAGACCCAGTACTTC,CSVEDPDRVETQYF
TRBJ2-1,TRBD2,TRBV4-1,.,TGCGCCAGCAGCCAGGAAGCAGCGGGGGGGTCCTACAATGAGCAGTTCTTC,CASSQEAAGGSYNEQFF
TRBJ2-7,.,TRBV6-5,.,TGTGCCTGCGGCCTCTCCTCCTACGAGCAGTACTTC,CACGLSSYEQYF